This entry features one T cell receptor (beta chain) sequence. These data come from a study of blood T cell dynamics during melanoma immunotherapy. Across the study: Metastatic melanoma patients received first-line pembrolizumab or nivolumab plus ipilimumab.

Germline values: CDR1 ENHRY, CDR2 SYGVKD. The CDR3 has 15 amino acids. V lost 10 bases to trimming and J lost 2 bases; unmatched junction nucleotides: 8. A fixed DNA input of around 0.35 ug was used per bulk PBMC sample. TCRdb's table, derived via immunoSEQ multiplex PCR, lists solely in-frame clones and lacks some. In the table there are around 26,000 clones, roughly 87% of which are singletons. The time point is: pre-treatment baseline. The J gene is TRBJ2-1, the V gene TRBV10-3; 10 nucleotides align to TRBD1. The clonotype was recovered from a human donor with melanoma. The source material was blood, sampled from a patient treated with checkpoint blockade. The CDR3 protein is CATKTGTGAYNEQFF. CDR3 in DNA: TGTGCCACCAAAACCGGGACAGGGGCCTACAATGAGCAGTTCTTC.